The present T cell receptor beta chain was sequenced within a study of molecular identifiers for immune sequencing clone quantification. Study-level points and caveats: For highly expanded clones, sizes could be underestimated when identical TCR molecules share a barcode.

One entry per CDR3 protein results from TCRdb running MiXCR on the PCR reads. Altogether about 640,000 distinct CDR3 sequences are present, 20% being singletons, with the ten largest covering around 0.9%. Source material for naive CD8 libraries was about 17,000 to 1,100,000 sorted cells, with 10%, 30% or 50% RNA. Many counts were recorded for this clonotype. Its antigen is unidentified. The specimen sequenced was naive CD8+ T cells from blood, with Jurkat cell RNA spiked in. Subset described: FACS-sorted CD8+CD4-CCR7+CD45RA+ naive T cells. The sequence derives from a human donor in good health. Some libraries in this study had Jurkat cell RNA spiked in.

In DNA form, the CDR3 reads TGCGCCAGCAGCCCTGGACACGGAAACACCATATATTTT. Encoded protein: CASSPGHGNTIYF. This chain joins TRBV4-1 and TRBJ1-3, with a tentative D call TRBD1 (5 bases). V lost 4 bases and J lost 4, with 8 bases in between. CDR1 MGHRA and CDR2 YSYEKL come from the germline V gene. The CDR3 covers 13 residues.